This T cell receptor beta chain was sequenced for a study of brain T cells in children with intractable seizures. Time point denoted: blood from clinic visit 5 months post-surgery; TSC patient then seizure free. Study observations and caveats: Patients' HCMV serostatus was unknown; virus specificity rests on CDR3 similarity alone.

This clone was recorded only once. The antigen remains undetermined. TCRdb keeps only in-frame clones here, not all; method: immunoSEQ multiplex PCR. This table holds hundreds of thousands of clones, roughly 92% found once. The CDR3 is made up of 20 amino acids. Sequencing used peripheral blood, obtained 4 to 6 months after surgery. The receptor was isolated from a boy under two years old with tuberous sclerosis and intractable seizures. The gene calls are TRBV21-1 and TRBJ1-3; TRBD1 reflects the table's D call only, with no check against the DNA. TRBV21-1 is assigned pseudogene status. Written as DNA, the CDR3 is TGTGCCAGCAGCAAAACGAAGGGGGCCGTTAAGATGAGCTCTGGAAACACCATATATTTT. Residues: CASSKTKGAVKMSSGNTIYF.